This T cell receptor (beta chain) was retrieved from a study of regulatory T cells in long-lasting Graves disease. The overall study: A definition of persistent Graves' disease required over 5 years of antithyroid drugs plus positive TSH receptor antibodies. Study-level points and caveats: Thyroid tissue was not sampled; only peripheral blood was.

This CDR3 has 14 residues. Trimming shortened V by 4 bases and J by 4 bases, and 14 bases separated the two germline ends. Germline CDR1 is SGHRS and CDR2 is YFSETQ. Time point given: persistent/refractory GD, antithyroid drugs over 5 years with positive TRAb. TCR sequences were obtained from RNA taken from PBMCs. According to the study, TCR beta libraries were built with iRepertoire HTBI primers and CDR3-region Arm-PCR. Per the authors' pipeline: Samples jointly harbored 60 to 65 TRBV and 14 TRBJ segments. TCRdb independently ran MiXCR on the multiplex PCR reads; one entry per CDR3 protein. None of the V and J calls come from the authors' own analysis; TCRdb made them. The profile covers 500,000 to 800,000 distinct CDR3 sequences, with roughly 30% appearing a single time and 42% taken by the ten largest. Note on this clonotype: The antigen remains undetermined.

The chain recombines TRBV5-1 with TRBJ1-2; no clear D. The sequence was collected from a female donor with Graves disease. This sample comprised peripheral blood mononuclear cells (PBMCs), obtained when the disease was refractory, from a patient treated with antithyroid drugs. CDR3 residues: CASSEERAGYGYTF. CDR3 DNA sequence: TGCGCCAGCAGCGAGGAAAGGGCAGGCTATGGCTACACCTTC.